The clone carrying this T cell receptor beta chain turned up a few times. As yet, its antigen is unknown. This record comes from a study of blood T cells in healthy people across ages. Whole-study context: Template-switching capture recovered about one barcoded beta molecule per two T cells. General study points: Donor CMV status was unknown, possibly confounding expanded clonotype changes. Because sorting was not performed, PBMCs prevented conclusive naive versus antigen-experienced comparison.

A second PCR of 7 to 11 cycles used a sample-barcoded 5' primer and a J-beta primer mix. Every cDNA molecule carried a tag from a template-switch adaptor bearing 12 random nucleotides. TCRdb reprocessed the 5' RACE reads via MiXCR and lists one record per CDR3 protein. The sample has almost 300,000 distinct CDR3 sequences; around 30% are singletons. The CDR3 totals 15 residues. V dropped 5 bases and J dropped 3 bases, with 16 bases sitting between them. The sample comprised blood. The receptor was isolated from a woman aged 65 to 85 in good health. The rearrangement uses TRBV12-3 or TRBV12-4 and TRBJ2-5, with D possibly TRBD2 on 6 matching bases. Here the CDR3 DNA reads TGTGCCAGCAGTGCCCGGGGACTTCGCAAAGAGACCCAGTACTTC. The encoded protein is CASSARGLRKETQYF.